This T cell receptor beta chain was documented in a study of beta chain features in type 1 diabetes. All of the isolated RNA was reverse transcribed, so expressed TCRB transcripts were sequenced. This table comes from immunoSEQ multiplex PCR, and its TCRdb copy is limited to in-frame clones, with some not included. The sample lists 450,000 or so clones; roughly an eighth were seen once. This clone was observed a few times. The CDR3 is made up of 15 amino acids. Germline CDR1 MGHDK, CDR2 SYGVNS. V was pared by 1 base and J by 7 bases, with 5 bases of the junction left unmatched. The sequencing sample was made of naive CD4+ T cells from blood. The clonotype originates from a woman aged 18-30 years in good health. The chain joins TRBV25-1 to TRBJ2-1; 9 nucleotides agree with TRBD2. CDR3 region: CASSESRGRANEQFF. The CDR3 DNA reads TGTGCCAGCAGTGAATCACGCGGGAGGGCGAATGAGCAGTTCTTC.